This record looks at one TCR beta chain sequence and its context. The data stem from a study of T-cell memory formation after mild COVID-19. The wider study: Largely donor-specific sequence clusters came from a couple of donors.

TCR alpha and TCR beta cDNA libraries carrying sample barcodes and UMIs came from 5'RACE with constant-segment primers. From the 5' RACE reads, TCRdb called clonotypes with MiXCR, one entry per CDR3 protein. The sample shows 580,000 or so distinct CDR3 sequences, roughly a sixth of them seen only once. The CDR3 runs to 13 residues. Germline trimming cut 3 bases from V and 7 bases from J; bases unmatched to any gene: 5. The gene calls are TRBV12-3 or TRBV12-4 and TRBJ1-2; TRBD1 matches at 7 bases. The TCR originated in an adult woman who had mild COVID-19 (a few samples of this study predate the infection). Cell type and time point are not known. The sample consisted of PBMCs or a T cell subset sorted from them (not recorded which). Written as DNA, the CDR3 is TGTGCCAGCAGTTTGGGGGAGGGGGCTGGCTACACCTTC. It codes for CASSLGEGAGYTF.